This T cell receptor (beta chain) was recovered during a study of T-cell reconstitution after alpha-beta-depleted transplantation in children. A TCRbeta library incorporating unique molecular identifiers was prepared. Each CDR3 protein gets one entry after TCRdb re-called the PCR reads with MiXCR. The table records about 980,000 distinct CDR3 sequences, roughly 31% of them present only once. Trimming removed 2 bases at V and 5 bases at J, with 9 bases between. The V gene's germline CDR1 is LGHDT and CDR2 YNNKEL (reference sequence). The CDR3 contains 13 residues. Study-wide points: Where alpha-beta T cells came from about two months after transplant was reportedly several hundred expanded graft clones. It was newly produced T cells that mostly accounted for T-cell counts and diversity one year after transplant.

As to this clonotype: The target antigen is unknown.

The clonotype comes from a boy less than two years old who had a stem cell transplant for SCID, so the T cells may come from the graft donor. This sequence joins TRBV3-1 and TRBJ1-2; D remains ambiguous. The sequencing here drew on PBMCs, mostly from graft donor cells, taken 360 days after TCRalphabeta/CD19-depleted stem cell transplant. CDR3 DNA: TGTGCCAGCAGCCAAAAGGGCCTTTATGGCTACACCTTC. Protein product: CASSQKGLYGYTF.